This T cell receptor (beta chain) was sequenced for a study of T cell changes during pregnancy in multiple sclerosis. Profiling relied on immunoSEQ multiplex PCR, and the TCRdb table lists in-frame clones only, not all of them. The table has tens of thousands of clones, roughly 91% seen once. Germline V gene sequence: CDR1 MNHEY, CDR2 SMNVEV (reference sequence). The CDR3 length is 13 residues. V lost 7 bases and J 9 bases, leaving 13 bases between the germline ends. The sample in question was CD4+ T cells from peripheral blood mononuclear cells, obtained in the third trimester of pregnancy. The receptor was isolated from a female donor with multiple sclerosis, enrolled in a pregnancy study. The chain has TRBV27 and TRBJ1-6, with D possibly matching TRBD1 (6 bases). CDR3 nucleotide sequence: TGTGCCAGCAAAAGGGGGTCGAGTTCACCCCTCCACTTT. Translating gives CASKRGSSSPLHF.